These T cell receptor beta chains were read from a single sample in a study of Ad26.COV2.S vaccination and SARS-CoV-2 variants. Produced via immunoSEQ multiplex PCR; TCRdb's table is partial and in-frame only. In the table there are 120,000 to 150,000 clones, more than 80% of which are singletons. The sample consisted of peripheral blood, taken after recovery from COVID-19. These receptors all stem from a human donor who had recovered from COVID-19. CDR3s include the opening cysteine and the closing phenylalanine or tryptophan. D genes are given only for firm matches. Size is omitted from some rows. Given values are once, few, many or a class for expanded clones.

CDR3 protein,CDR3 DNA,J gene,D gene,V gene,clone size
CASGLFQGGFNQPQHF,TGTGCTAGTGGTTTGTTCCAGGGGGGGTTCAATCAGCCCCAGCATTTT,TRBJ1-5,TRBD1,TRBV12-5,.
CASSEAGGTDTQYF,TGTGCCAGCAGTGAAGCGGGAGGCACAGATACGCAGTATTTT,TRBJ2-3,TRBD2,TRBV25-1,.
CASSPGLAGPSTDTQYF,TGTGCCAGCAGCCCGGGACTAGCGGGGCCTAGCACAGATACGCAGTATTTT,TRBJ2-3,TRBD2,TRBV7-8,.
CAWRLINYNEQFF,TGTGCCTGGAGACTGATCAACTACAATGAGCAGTTCTTC,TRBJ2-1,.,TRBV30,.
CASSLDSGQETQYF,TGTGCCAGCAGCTTAGACTCAGGGCAAGAGACCCAGTACTTC,TRBJ2-5,.,TRBV7-9,once
CASSSLGSSSGNTIYF,TGTGCCAGCAGTTCTCTGGGCAGCAGCTCTGGAAACACCATATATTTT,TRBJ1-3,.,TRBV6-5,.
CASSVGAFSEQYF,TGTGCCAGCAGCGTAGGGGCTTTCAGCGAGCAGTACTTC,TRBJ2-7,.,TRBV9,.
CASSQGTANTGELFF,TGCGCCAGCAGCCAAGGGACAGCGAACACCGGGGAGCTGTTTTTT,TRBJ2-2,.,TRBV4-1,.
CASSPDRGQETQYF,TGTGCCAGCAGTCCCGACAGGGGGCAAGAGACCCAGTACTTC,TRBJ2-5,TRBD1,TRBV28,.
CASTVGGNTIYF,TGTGCCAGCACCGTAGGTGGAAACACCATATATTTT,TRBJ1-3,.,TRBV6-6,.
CASSPLRVEGAFF,TGTGCCAGCTCACCACTCAGGGTGGAGGGAGCTTTCTTT,TRBJ1-1,.,TRBV18,.
CASSMRGRGLGYGYTF,TGTGCCAGTAGTATGCGTGGGAGGGGGCTCGGCTATGGCTACACCTTC,TRBJ1-2,TRBD1,TRBV19,.
CASSAQGRELFF,TGTGCCAGCAGCGCTCAGGGAAGGGAGCTGTTTTTT,TRBJ2-2,.,TRBV6-2/TRBV6-3,.
CASSEIRQESYF,TGTGCCAGCAGTGAGATTCGGCAGGAATCATATTTT,TRBJ1-3,.,TRBV6-1,.
CASRLQGATNEKLFF,TGTGCCAGTAGACTGCAGGGGGCAACTAATGAAAAACTGTTTTTT,TRBJ1-4,TRBD1,TRBV19,.
CASSLRTTFTGELFF,TGTGCCAGCAGTTTACGGACTACCTTCACCGGGGAGCTGTTTTTT,TRBJ2-2,.,TRBV28,once